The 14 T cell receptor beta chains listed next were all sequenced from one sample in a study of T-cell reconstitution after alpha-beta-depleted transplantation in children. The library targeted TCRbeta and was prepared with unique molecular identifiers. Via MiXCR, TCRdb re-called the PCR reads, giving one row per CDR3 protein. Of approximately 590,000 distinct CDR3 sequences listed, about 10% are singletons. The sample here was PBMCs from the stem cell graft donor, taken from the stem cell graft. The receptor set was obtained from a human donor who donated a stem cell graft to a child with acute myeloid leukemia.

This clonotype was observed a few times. The CDR3 loop reads CSASTNGATDTQYF. The CDR3 region has the DNA TGCAGTGCTAGTACTAATGGGGCCACAGATACGCAGTATTTT. This chain connects TRBV20-1 to TRBJ2-3, with a possible D match to TRBD1 (5 bases). Deletions cut 3 bases from V and 2 bases from J, with 12 bases between. Germline V lookup: CDR1 DFQATT, CDR2 SNEGSKA (reference sequence). The CDR3 has 14 amino acids.

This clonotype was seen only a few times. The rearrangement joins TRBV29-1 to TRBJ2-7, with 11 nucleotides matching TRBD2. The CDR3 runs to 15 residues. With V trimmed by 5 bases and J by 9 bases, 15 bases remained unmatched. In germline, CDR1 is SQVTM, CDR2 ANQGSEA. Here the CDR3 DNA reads TGCAGCGTTCTCCTAGGGACTAGCGGCAGAAATGCGCAGTACTTC. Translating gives CSVLLGTSGRNAQYF.

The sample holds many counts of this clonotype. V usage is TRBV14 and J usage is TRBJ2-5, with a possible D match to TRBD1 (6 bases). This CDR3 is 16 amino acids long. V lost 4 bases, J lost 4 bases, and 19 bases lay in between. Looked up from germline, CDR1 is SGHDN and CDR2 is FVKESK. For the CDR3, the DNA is TGTGCCAGCAGCCCTAACCCGACAGGATCCCGAGAGACCCAGTACTTC. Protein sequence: CASSPNPTGSRETQYF.

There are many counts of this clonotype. CDR3 DNA sequence: TGTGCCAGCAGTTTTAGATCTGGAAACACCATATATTTT. This gives the protein CASSFRSGNTIYF. The V call is TRBV27, the J call TRBJ1-3; D gene unclear. V was trimmed by 3 bases and J by 1 base, leaving 4 bases between them. Germline values: CDR1 MNHEY, CDR2 SMNVEV (reference sequence). CDR3 length: 13 residues.

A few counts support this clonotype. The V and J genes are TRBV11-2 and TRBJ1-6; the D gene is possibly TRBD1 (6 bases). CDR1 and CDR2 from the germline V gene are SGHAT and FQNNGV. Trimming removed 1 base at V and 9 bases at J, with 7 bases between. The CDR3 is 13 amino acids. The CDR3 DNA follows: TGTGCCAGCAGCTTAGGGGGGCCTTCACCCCTCCACTTT. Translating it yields CASSLGGPSPLHF.

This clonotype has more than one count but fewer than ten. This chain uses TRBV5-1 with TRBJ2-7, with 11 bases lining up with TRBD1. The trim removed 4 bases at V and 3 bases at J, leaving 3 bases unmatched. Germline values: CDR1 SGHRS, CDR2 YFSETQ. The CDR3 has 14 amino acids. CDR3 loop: CASSGQGAIYEQYF. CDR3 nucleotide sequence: TGCGCCAGCAGCGGACAGGGGGCTATCTACGAGCAGTACTTC.

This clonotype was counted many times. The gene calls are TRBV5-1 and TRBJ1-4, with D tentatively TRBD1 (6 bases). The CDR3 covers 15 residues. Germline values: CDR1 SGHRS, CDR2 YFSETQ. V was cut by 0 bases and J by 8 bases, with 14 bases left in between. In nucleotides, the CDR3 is TGCGCCAGCAGCTTGGCCGGGGGCCTTAGCGAAAAACTGTTTTTT. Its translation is CASSLAGGLSEKLFF.

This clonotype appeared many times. The CDR3 DNA reads as TGCGCCAGCAGCTTGGGACAGGGCGCGAACACCGGGGAGCTGTTTTTT. This encodes CASSLGQGANTGELFF. The chain is built from TRBV5-1 and TRBJ2-2, with TRBD1 matching 7 bases. After removal of 0 bases from V and 0 bases from J, the junction contained 2 bases not matched to a gene. The CDR3 totals 16 residues. Germline V lookup: CDR1 SGHRS, CDR2 YFSETQ.

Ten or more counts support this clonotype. Written as DNA, the CDR3 is TGCAGTGCTCCGGGAGAAGCGGGGCGCACAGATACGCAGTATTTT. This gives the protein CSAPGEAGRTDTQYF. The chain has TRBV20-1 and TRBJ2-3, with 7 nucleotides matching TRBD2. Germline CDR1 reads DFQATT; CDR2 reads SNEGSKA (reference sequence). V lost 5 bases, J lost 1 base, and 9 bases stayed unmatched. The CDR3 extends over 15 amino acids.

The CDR3 protein is CSGTSGTVETQYF. CDR3 nucleotides: TGCAGTGGGACTAGCGGGACGGTAGAGACCCAGTACTTC. The chain couples TRBV20-1 to TRBJ2-5; 12 positions match TRBD2. Germline CDR1 reads DFQATT; CDR2 reads SNEGSKA (reference sequence). This CDR3 is 13 amino acids long. Trimming took 7 bases from V and 4 from J; bases not matched to a gene: 4.

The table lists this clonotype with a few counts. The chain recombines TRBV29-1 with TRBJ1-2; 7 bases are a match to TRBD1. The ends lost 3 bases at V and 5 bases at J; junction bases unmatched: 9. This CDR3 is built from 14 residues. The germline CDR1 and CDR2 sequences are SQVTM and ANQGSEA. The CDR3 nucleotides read TGCAGCGTTGATGCGGGGACAGCTTCATATGGCTACACCTTC. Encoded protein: CSVDAGTASYGYTF.

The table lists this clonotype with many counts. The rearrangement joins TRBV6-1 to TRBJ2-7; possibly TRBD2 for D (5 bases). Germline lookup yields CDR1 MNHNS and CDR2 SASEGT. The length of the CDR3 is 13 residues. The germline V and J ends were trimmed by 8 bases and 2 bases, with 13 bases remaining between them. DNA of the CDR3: TGTGCCAGCCGGGGTACTGGGACCTACGAGCAGTACTTC. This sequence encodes CASRGTGTYEQYF.

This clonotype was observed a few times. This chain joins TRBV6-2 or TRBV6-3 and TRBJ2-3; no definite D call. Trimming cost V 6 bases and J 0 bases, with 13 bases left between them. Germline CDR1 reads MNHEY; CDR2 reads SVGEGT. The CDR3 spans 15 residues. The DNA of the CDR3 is TGTGCCAGCAGGATGGACCGCGCTAGCACAGATACGCAGTATTTT. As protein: CASRMDRASTDTQYF.

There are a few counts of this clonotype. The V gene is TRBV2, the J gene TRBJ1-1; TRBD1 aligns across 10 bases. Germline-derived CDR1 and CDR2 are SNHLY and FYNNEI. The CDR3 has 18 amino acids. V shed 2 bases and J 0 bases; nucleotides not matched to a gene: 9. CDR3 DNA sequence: TGTGCCAGCAGTGAACCCGTGGACAGGGGGAAGGTGAACACTGAAGCTTTCTTT. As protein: CASSEPVDRGKVNTEAFF. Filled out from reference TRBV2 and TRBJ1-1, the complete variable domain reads EPEVTQTPSHQVTQMGQEVILRCVPISNHLYFYWYRQILGQKVEFLVSFYNNEISEKSEIFDDQFSVERPDGSNFTLKIRSTKLEDSAMYFCASSEPVDRGKVNTEAFFGQGTRLTVV.